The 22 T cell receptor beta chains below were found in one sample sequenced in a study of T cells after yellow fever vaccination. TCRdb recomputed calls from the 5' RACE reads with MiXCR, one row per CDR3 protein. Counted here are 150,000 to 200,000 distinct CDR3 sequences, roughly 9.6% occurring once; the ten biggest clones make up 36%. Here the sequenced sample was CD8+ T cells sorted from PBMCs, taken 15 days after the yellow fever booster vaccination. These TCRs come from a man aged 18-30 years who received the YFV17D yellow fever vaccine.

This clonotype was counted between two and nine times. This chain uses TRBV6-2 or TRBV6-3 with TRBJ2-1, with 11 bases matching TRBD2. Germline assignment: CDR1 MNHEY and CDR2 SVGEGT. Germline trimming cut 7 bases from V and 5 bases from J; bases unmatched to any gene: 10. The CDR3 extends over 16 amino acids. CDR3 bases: TGTGCCAGCAACTCCATCGGACTAGCGGGCGACAATGAGCAGTTCTTC. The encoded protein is CASNSIGLAGDNEQFF.

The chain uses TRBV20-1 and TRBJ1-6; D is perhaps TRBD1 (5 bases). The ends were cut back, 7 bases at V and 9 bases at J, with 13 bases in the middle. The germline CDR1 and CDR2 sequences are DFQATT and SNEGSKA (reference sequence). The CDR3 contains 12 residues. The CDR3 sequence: CSGSGGGSPLHF. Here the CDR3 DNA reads TGCAGTGGCAGCGGGGGTGGTTCACCCCTCCACTTT.

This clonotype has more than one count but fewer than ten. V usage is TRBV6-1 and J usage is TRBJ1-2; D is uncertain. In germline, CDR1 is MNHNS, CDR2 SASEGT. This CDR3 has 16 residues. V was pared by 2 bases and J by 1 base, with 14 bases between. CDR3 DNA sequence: TGTGCCAGCAGTGAATTCGGAGGGATAATTAACTATGGCTACACCTTC. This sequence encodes CASSEFGGIINYGYTF.

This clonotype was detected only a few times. CDR3 amino acids: CASSRTSGGDEQFF. The CDR3 DNA follows: TGTGCCAGCAGCAGGACTAGCGGGGGGGATGAGCAGTTCTTC. This chain links TRBV7-9 with TRBJ2-1; 15 bases map to TRBD2. The CDR3 extends over 14 amino acids. Germline V gives CDR1 SEHNR, CDR2 FQNEAQ (reference sequence). With 5 bases clipped from V and 8 bases from J, the junction kept 1 base outside the gene matches.

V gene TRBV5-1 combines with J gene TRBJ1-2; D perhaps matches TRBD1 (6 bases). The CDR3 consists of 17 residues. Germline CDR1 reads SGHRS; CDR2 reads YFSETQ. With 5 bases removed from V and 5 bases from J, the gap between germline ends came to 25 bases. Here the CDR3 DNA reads TGCGCCAGCAGAACTCTAGTTAACAGCCGACAGGAGTATGGCTACACCTTC. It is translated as CASRTLVNSRQEYGYTF.

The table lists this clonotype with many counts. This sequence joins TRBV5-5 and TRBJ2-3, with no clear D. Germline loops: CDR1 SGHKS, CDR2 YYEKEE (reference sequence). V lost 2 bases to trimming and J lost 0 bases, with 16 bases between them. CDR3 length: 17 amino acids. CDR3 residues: CASSLTTRFPSTDTQYF. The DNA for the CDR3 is TGTGCCAGCAGCTTAACGACGCGTTTTCCGAGCACAGATACGCAGTATTTT.

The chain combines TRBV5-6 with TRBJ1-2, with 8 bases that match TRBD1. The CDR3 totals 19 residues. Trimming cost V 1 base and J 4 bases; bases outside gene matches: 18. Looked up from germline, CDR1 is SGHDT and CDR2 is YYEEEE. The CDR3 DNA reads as TGTGCCAGCAGCTTGTACGTCGCCAGGGGACAGGACGATGGCTATGGCTACACCTTC. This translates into CASSLYVARGQDDGYGYTF.

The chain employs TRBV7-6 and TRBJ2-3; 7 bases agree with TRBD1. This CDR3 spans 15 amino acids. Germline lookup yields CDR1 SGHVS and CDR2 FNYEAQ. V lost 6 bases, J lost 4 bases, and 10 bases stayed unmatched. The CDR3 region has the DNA TGTGCCAGCAGACCCGGGACAGAGGGCCCAGATACGCAGTATTTT. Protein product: CASRPGTEGPDTQYF.

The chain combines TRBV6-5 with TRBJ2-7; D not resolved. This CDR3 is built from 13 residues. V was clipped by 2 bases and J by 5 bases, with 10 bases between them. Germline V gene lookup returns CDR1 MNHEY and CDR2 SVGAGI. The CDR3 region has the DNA TGTGCCAGCAGTTACGGGCAGCTCAACGAGCAGTACTTC. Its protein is CASSYGQLNEQYF.

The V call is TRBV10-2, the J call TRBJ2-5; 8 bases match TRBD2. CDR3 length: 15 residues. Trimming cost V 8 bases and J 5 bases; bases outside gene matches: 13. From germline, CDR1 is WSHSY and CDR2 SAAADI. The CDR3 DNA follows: TGCGCCAGCCGAGGGATGGCAGCGGGGGTGGAGACCCAGTACTTC. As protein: CASRGMAAGVETQYF.

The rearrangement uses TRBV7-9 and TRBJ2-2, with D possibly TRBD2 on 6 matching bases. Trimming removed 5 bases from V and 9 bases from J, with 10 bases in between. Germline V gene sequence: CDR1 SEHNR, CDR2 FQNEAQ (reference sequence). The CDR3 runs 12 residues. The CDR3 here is CASSPAGRELFF. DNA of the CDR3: TGTGCCAGCAGCCCAGCGGGCCGGGAGCTGTTTTTT.

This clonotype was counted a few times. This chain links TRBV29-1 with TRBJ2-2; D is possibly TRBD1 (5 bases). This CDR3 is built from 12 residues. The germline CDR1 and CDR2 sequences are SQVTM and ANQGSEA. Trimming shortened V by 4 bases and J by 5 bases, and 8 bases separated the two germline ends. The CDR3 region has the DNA TGCAGCGTTGTAGGGGTGACCGGGGAGCTGTTTTTT. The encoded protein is CSVVGVTGELFF.

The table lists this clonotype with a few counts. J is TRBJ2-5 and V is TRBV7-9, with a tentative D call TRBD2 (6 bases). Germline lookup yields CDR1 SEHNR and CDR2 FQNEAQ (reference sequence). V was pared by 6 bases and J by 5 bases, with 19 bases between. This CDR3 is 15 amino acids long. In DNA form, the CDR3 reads TGTGCCAGCAGTTATCTTACTAGCTTGGGGGAGACCCAGTACTTC. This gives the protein CASSYLTSLGETQYF.

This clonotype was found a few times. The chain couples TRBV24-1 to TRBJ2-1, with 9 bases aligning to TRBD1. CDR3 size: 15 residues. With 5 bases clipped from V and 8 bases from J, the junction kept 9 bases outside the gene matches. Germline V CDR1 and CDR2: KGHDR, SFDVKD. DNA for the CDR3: TGTGCCACCAGTGCCAAGGACAGGGGTGGCGATGAGCAGTTCTTC. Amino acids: CATSAKDRGGDEQFF.

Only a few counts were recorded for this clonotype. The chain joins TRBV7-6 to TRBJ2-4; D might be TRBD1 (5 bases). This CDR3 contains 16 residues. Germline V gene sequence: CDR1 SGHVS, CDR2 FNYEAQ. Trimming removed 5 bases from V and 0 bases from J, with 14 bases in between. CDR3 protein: CASSPRWGKAKNIQYF. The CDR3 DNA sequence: TGTGCCAGCAGCCCGCGGTGGGGCAAAGCCAAAAACATTCAGTACTTC. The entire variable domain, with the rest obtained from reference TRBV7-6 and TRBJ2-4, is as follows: GAGVSQSPRYKVTKRGQDVALRCDPISGHVSLYWYRQALGQGPEFLTYFNYEAQQDKSGLPNDRFSAERPEGSISTLTIQRTEQRDSAMYRCASSPRWGKAKNIQYFGAGTRLSVL.

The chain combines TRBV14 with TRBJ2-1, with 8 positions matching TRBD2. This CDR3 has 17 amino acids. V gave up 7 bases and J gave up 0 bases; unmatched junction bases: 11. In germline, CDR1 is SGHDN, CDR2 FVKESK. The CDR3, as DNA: TGTGCCAGCATTGGGGGACTAGGACCATTCTCCTACAATGAGCAGTTCTTC. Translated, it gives CASIGGLGPFSYNEQFF.

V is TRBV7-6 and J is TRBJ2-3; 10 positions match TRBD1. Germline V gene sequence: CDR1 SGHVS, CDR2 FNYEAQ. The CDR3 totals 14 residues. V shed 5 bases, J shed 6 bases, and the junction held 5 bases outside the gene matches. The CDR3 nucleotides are TGTGCCAGCAGCCAAGGGACAGGGGCGGATACGCAGTATTTT. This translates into CASSQGTGADTQYF.

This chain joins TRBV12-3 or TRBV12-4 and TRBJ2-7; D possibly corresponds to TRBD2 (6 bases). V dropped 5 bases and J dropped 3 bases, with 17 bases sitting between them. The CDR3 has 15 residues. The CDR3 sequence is CASSLGPPGVYEQYV. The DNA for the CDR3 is TGTGCCAGCAGTCTGGGCCCCCCGGGAGTCTACGAGCAGTACGTC.

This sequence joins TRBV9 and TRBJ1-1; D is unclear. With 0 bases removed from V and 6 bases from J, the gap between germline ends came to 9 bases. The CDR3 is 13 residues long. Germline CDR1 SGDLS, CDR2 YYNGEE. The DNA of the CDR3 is TGTGCCAGCAGCGTAGTAGGTGGCCCTGAAGCTTTCTTT. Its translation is CASSVVGGPEAFF.

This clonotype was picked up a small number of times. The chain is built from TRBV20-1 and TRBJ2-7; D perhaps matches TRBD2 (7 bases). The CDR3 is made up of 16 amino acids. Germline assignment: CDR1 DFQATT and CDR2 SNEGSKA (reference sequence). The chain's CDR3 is CSQTPLTGGGRYEQYF. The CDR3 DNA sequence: TGCAGCCAAACCCCACTAACTGGCGGGGGCCGCTACGAGCAGTACTTC.

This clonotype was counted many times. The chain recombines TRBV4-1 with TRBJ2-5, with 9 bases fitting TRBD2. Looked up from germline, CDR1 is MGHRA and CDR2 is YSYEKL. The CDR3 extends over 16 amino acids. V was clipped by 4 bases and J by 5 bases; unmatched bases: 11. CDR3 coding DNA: TGCGCCAGCAGCCCTGGGGGGCGGGGGGGCTTGGAGACCCAGTACTTC. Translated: CASSPGGRGGLETQYF.

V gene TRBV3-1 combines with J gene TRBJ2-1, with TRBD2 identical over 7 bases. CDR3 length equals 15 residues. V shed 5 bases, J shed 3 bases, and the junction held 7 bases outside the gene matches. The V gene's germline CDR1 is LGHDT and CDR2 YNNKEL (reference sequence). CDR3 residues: CASSGTSAFYNEQFF. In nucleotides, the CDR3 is TGTGCCAGCAGCGGTACTAGCGCCTTCTACAATGAGCAGTTCTTC.